The count of the clone carrying this T cell receptor beta chain is one. Some clones are missing from TCRdb's copy, which holds only in-frame ones; the method was immunoSEQ multiplex PCR. The sample has roughly 97,000 clones, less than 95% seen once. The data belong to a study of T cell changes during pregnancy in multiple sclerosis. The starting material was peripheral blood, obtained in the second trimester of pregnancy. The sequence derives from a female donor in good health, enrolled as a control in a pregnancy study.

The CDR3 DNA reads as TGCGCCAGCAGCCTTGACAGGGGGAACGAGCAGTACTTC. This encodes CASSLDRGNEQYF. This rearrangement joins TRBV5-1 to TRBJ2-7; 9 bases line up with TRBD1. The CDR3 loop spans 13 amino acids. The ends lost 4 bases at V and 5 bases at J; junction bases unmatched: 4. Looked up from germline, CDR1 is SGHRS and CDR2 is YFSETQ.